This T cell receptor beta chain was documented in a study of cytomegalovirus exposure and HLA in healthy donors. Looked up from germline, CDR1 is LNHDA and CDR2 is SQIVND (reference sequence). The CDR3 loop spans 16 amino acids. TCRdb's copy holds only in-frame clones and misses some; the assay was immunoSEQ multiplex PCR. The table has 100,000 to 150,000 clones, roughly 90% seen once. For this clone: An end of the junction differs from the germline gene, which may be a read error.

The donors formed part of the approximately 130-subject validation cohort, distinct from the roughly 620-subject first cohort. J is TRBJ1-3 and V is TRBV19; D not resolved. This clonotype originated in a woman under 30 in good health and CMV-seronegative. The sequencing input was PBMCs. The CDR3 sequence: CASSTPDLRGGNTIYF. CDR3 coding DNA: TGTGCCAGCAGTACCCCGGACCTCCGGGGAGGAAACACCATATATTTT.